This TCR beta chain was obtained from a study of MAIT cells during Salmonella Paratyphi A infection (TCRdb year 2017). For context, the study as a whole: A single dose of 1-5x10^3 CFU of S. Paratyphi A strain NVGH308 was ingested by adult volunteers aged 18 to 60. Diagnosed volunteers received ciprofloxacin 500 mg twice daily for 14 days starting at diagnosis. Points the paper makes about the study in general: MAIT TRBV usage was oligoclonal with a preference for TRBV20 and TRBV6, and infection appeared not to change this usage. Although the availability of volunteer samples limited sample sizes, the sizes were judged adequate for detecting differences between groups. From baseline to mid-infection, the space taken up by over-represented MAIT clonotypes dropped significantly (roughly 0.18 to 0.096), whereas no significant difference was seen post-infection. Compared with healthy controls, diagnosed volunteers had more expansion or contraction among the top five MAIT clonotypes (roughly 0.5 versus 0.14), a finding that suggests the repertoire is reshaped by infection.

Library creation used 5' RACE. TCRbeta was amplified in two rounds of PCR using Phusion High-Fidelity polymerase, and the primers added sample-specific barcodes. TCRbeta libraries were made through template-switch cDNA synthesis using SMARTScribe reverse transcriptase and a TRBC-specific primer. After barcoding, samples were pooled and then prepared using the NEBNext Ultra DNA Library Prep Kit for Illumina. Libraries were sequenced on an Illumina MiSeq with the MiSeq reagent kit v2, 300 cycles. Concerning the study's data processing: Jemultiplexer was used to demultiplex reads by barcode, and MiTCR with default parameters handled the alignment. VDJtools filtered out non-functional sequences; clonotypes were defined by amino acid sequence, with frequencies based on assigned sequence reads. In the clonal space homeostasis analysis, clonotypes were grouped by frequency into over-represented (0.05-1), large, medium and small bins. TCRdb redid the processing of the public reads, applying fastp at Q25 and MiXCR, and retained in-frame beta chains. Merged by CDR3 protein, the rows form single entries marked with the most common genes and DNA. It is TCRdb's table, rather than the study itself, that gives the V and J calls and clone size. In this sample the table shows over 800 distinct CDR3 sequences, around 21% of which occur a single time. The top ten clones comprise 37% of the sample.

The germline V gene encodes CDR1 DFQATT and CDR2 SNEGSKA (reference sequence). V lost 1 base and J lost 4 bases, and the count of bases not matched to a germline gene is 14. Inclusive of the bounding cysteine and phenylalanine, the CDR3 is 18 residues long. The CDR3 DNA has 54 bases and is translated from base 1. A note on this clonotype: Its antigen is not yet known. No qualities accompany the bases; no much larger clone lies one base away.

The time point label, read with the paper, signifies: mid-infection, around enteric fever diagnosis. MAIT cells, defined as Valpha7.2+ CD161+ T cells, were identified and sorted by flow cytometry. Circulating MAIT cell TCRbeta repertoires were profiled longitudinally in a handful of volunteers who developed enteric fever after controlled oral challenge with live Salmonella Paratyphi A. Each diagnosed volunteer contributed MAIT cell samples at pre-infection, mid-infection and post-infection timepoints. A diagnosis of enteric fever required Paratyphi A bacteremia and/or a persistent fever above 38 degrees C that lasted more than 12 hours. Infection was diagnosed in challenged volunteers between day 4 and day 7 after challenge. Between roughly 4,500 and 11,000 MAIT cells per sample were sorted directly into RNAqueous-Micro lysis buffer for RNA extraction. Lymphoprep gradient centrifugation was used to isolate peripheral blood mononuclear cells from blood samples and leukocyte cones. Cell sorting used a BD FACSAria Fusion or BD FACSAria III sorter.

The clonotype comes from a person between 18 and 75 years old who was deliberately infected with Salmonella Paratyphi A in a paratyphoid fever challenge study. The chain links TRBV20-1 with TRBJ2-5, with 11 bases matching TRBD2. The starting material was MAIT cells from PBMCs, obtained at the middle sampling point of the challenge study. The nucleotide sequence is given as TGCAGTGCTAGAGCCGTTTTAACCGGGACTAGCGGCCGAGAGACCCAGTACTTC. Its coded protein is CSARAVLTGTSGRETQYF.